This T cell receptor (beta chain) was sequenced during a study of early T cells in non-severe SARS-CoV-2 infection. Whole-study context: Investigators sequenced bulk RNA drawn from unsorted whole blood, and chains remained unpaired.

Notes on this clonotype: Its antigen remains unknown.

Germline values: CDR1 SGHVS, CDR2 FQNEAQ. Trimming took off 2 bases at V and 8 bases at J, with 16 bases between the two ends. The CDR3 consists of 15 residues. Tagging with unique molecular identifiers was applied to individual cDNA molecules. TCRdb re-analysed the 5' RACE reads in MiXCR, keeping a single row per CDR3 protein. The sample has 60,000 or so distinct CDR3 sequences, around 10% seen once. Whole-study results and caveats: VDJdb-based annotation leaned toward anti-spike CD8 responses and missed private and CD4 specificities.

The receptor's source is an adult who was a healthcare worker with PCR-confirmed SARS-CoV-2 infection or an uninfected control (not recorded which). The sample here was whole blood, taken at baseline. The chain carries TRBV7-8 and TRBJ2-1, with D maybe TRBD2 (5 bases). This chain's CDR3 is CASSLTRSIVDEQFF. The CDR3 DNA reads as TGTGCCAGCAGCTTAACTAGATCAATTGTCGATGAGCAGTTCTTC.